This T cell receptor (beta chain) was retrieved from a study of shared clonotypes between healthy human individuals. The method was immunoSEQ multiplex PCR; TCRdb's version includes in-frame clones alone and lacks a portion of them. The sample has some 2.3 million clones; approximately 93% are singletons. The V gene lost 4 bases and the J gene lost 0 bases, with 16 bases spanning the gap. This CDR3 spans 17 amino acids. Germline lookup yields CDR1 MGHRA and CDR2 YSYEKL. The count of this clone is one. The source material was naive CD4+ T cells from PBMCs. Subset: CD45RA+ positively selected. The chain combines TRBV4-1 with TRBJ1-3; D is undetermined. The clonotype originates from a man aged 18 to 35 in good health. Some clones in this sample may be carry-over from other donors' samples. CDR3 nucleotide sequence: TGCGCCAGCAGCCTAGTCCCCCCGGGAGGCTCTGGAAACACCATATATTTT. It encodes CASSLVPPGGSGNTIYF.